This T cell receptor beta chain was recovered during a study of T cells in Graves' hyperthyroidism and ophthalmopathy. Study at large: At the time of initial diagnosis and before any treatment, peripheral blood was collected. The study, taken as a whole, reports: In blood, most of the thyroid clonotypes expanded above 0.001 were also present.

There are 13 residues in the CDR3. Germline CDR1 SGHDT, CDR2 YYEEEE. V was cut by 10 bases and J by 2 bases, with 10 bases left in between. Diagnosing involved the use of clinical symptoms, serum thyroxine and TRAb, thyroid ultrasound and orbital computed tomography. PBMCs were collected from an approximately 9.4 ml volume of fresh peripheral blood. Amplified regions were TCR beta CDR3 sequences from RNA transcripts. First-round RT-PCR with HTBI primers amplified the TCR CDR3 region. TCRdb used MiXCR to reprocess the multiplex PCR reads, holding one entry per CDR3 protein. The top ten clones hold 25% to 35% of a sample with a few hundred thousand distinct CDR3 sequences, approximately 15% of them seen once. This clonotype has more than one count but fewer than ten. Antigen specificity is unknown.

This TCR was sampled from a young woman with Graves' hyperthyroidism that later progressed to Graves' ophthalmopathy. The sequencing sample was made of blood. This sequence joins TRBV5-6 and TRBJ2-6; D is undetermined. CDR3 amino acids: CAAQWAGANVLTF. The CDR3 DNA is TGTGCCGCGCAGTGGGCTGGGGCCAACGTCCTGACTTTC. Complete variable domain (other parts from reference TRBV5-6 and TRBJ2-6): DAGVTQSPTHLIKTRGQQVTLRCSPKSGHDTVSWYQQALGQGPQFIFQYYEEEERQRGNFPDRFSGHQFPNYSSELNVNALLLGDSALYLCAAQWAGANVLTFGAGSRLTVL.